The 21 T cell receptor beta chains below were found in one sample sequenced in a study of a mutant IDH1 vaccine in newly diagnosed glioma. TCRdb's copy holds only in-frame clones and misses some; the assay was immunoSEQ multiplex PCR. The top ten hold approximately 2% of the sample, which has 60,000 to 75,000 clones, 85% to 90% seen once. Which antigens these TCRs recognize remains unknown. Time point noted: week 35, safety follow-up. What each vaccine dose contained was 300 ug of mutant IDH1 20-mer peptide, accompanied by topical imiquimod. The sequenced sample was PBMCs, obtained from a glioma patient whose treatment included an IDH1 peptide vaccine. The receptors were sampled from a man younger than 40 with glioma.

The chain combines TRBV7-9 with TRBJ2-2; D is ambiguous. Germline CDR1 and CDR2: SEHNR and FQNEAQ (reference sequence). Trimming pared 4 bases from V and 3 bases from J, leaving 15 bases between. This CDR3 has 16 residues. CDR3 in amino acids: CASSSWTGQDTGELFF. The CDR3 nucleotides read TGTGCCAGCAGCTCCTGGACGGGCCAGGACACCGGGGAGCTGTTTTTT. Using reference TRBV7-9 and TRBJ2-2 for the parts outside the CDR3, the full variable domain is DTGVSQNPRHKITKRGQNVTFRCDPISEHNRLYWYRQTLGQGPEFLTYFQNEAQLEKSRLLSDRFSAERPKGSFSTLEIQRTEQGDSAMYLCASSSWTGQDTGELFFGEGSRLTVL.

The chain is built from TRBV28 and TRBJ2-1; D not certain. CDR3 length: 14 residues. CDR1 and CDR2 (germline): MDHEN, SYDVKM. The ends were cut back, 3 bases at V and 2 bases at J, with 8 bases in the middle. CDR3 region: CASSFVGTYNEQFF. The CDR3 nucleotides read TGTGCCAGCAGTTTTGTAGGGACCTACAATGAGCAGTTCTTC.

The chain links TRBV19 to TRBJ2-1, with 8 bases matching TRBD2. This CDR3 has 14 amino acids. Germline CDR1 and CDR2: LNHDA and SQIVND (reference sequence). Trimming removed 5 bases from V and 5 bases from J; junction bases left unmatched: 5. CDR3 nucleotides: TGTGCCAGTAGTGTGCGGGAGGCCAACAATGAGCAGTTCTTC. Translating it yields CASSVREANNEQFF.

This clone was detected only once. This chain links TRBV10-1 with TRBJ2-7; 7 positions agree with TRBD1. The CDR3 sequence is 14 residues long. The V gene end was trimmed by 7 bases and the J gene end by 3 bases; junction bases not matched to a gene: 9. Germline CDR1 and CDR2: WNHNN and SYGVQD (reference sequence). CDR3 bases: TGCGCCAGCACCCCCGGGACAGCAAACTACGAGCAGTACTTC. Translation: CASTPGTANYEQYF.

The chain employs TRBV28 and TRBJ2-7; weak D call: TRBD2 (5 bases). The CDR3 loop spans 13 amino acids. Looked up from germline, CDR1 is MDHEN and CDR2 is SYDVKM. V was trimmed by 6 bases and J by 2 bases, leaving 11 bases between them. CDR3 DNA sequence: TGTGCCAGCAGCCATGGAGGACCCTACGAGCAGTACTTC. Protein sequence: CASSHGGPYEQYF.

The V and J genes are TRBV6-1 and TRBJ1-1; a possible D gene is TRBD1 (5 bases). Germline values: CDR1 MNHNS, CDR2 SASEGT. The V end lost 5 bases, the J end lost 1 base, and 8 bases lay between the germline ends. The CDR3 is 13 amino acids. The CDR3 DNA reads TGTGCCAGCAGTACAGGAAGGAACACTGAAGCTTTCTTT. Amino acids: CASSTGRNTEAFF.

The V call is TRBV7-8, the J call TRBJ1-2, with unresolved D. The CDR3 is 12 amino acids. Per the germline V gene, CDR1 is SGHVS and CDR2 is FQNEAQ. The ends were cut back, 5 bases at V and 6 bases at J, with 10 bases in the middle. The CDR3, as DNA: TGTGCCAGCAGCCCCTTTATGAATGGCTACACCTTC. Its translation is CASSPFMNGYTF. The variable domain in full, with the rest retrieved from reference TRBV7-8 and TRBJ1-2, is GAGVSQSPRYKVAKRGQDVALRCDPISGHVSLFWYQQALGQGPEFLTYFQNEAQLDKSGLPSDRFFAERPEGSVSTLKIQRTQQEDSAVYLCASSPFMNGYTFGSGTRLTVV.

The chain links TRBV10-2 to TRBJ1-1, with 8 bases fitting TRBD1. The CDR3 has 14 amino acids. In germline, CDR1 is WSHSY, CDR2 SAAADI. The ends lost 5 bases at V and 2 bases at J; junction bases unmatched: 4. CDR3 coding DNA: TGCGCCAGCAGTACAGGGGGTCCTAACACTGAAGCTTTCTTT. This translates into CASSTGGPNTEAFF.

A note on this clone: Because it lacks the conserved phenylalanine or tryptophan at the end, this CDR3 is likely a read error. No DNA is shown, since the ends of the CDR3 on it are uncertain; the CDR3 is the one TCRdb lists. This chain connects TRBV27 to TRBJ2-6; the table's D call of TRBD1 was not tested on the DNA. Germline CDR1 MNHEY, CDR2 SMNVEV (reference sequence). 10 amino acids form the CDR3, both terminal residues included. The CDR3 spells CASSSDRVRV.

V gene TRBV29-1 combines with J gene TRBJ2-1; the match to TRBD2 covers 11 bases. V was pared by 8 bases and J by 0 bases, with 3 bases of the junction left unmatched. Germline CDR1 and CDR2: SQVTM and ANQGSEA. The CDR3 is 14 amino acids. Written as DNA, the CDR3 is TGCAGCTTTAGCGGGAGGGGCTCCTACAATGAGCAGTTCTTC. This gives the protein CSFSGRGSYNEQFF.

The chain links TRBV7-2 to TRBJ2-7, with TRBD1 identical over 9 bases. This CDR3 spans 15 amino acids. The ends lost 0 bases at V and 5 bases at J; junction bases unmatched: 5. CDR1 SGHTA and CDR2 FQGNSA come from the germline V gene. The CDR3 DNA follows: TGTGCCAGCAGCTTAGCCGGGACAGGGTTTAACGAGCAGTACTTC. Its translation: CASSLAGTGFNEQYF.

The chain joins TRBV30 to TRBJ1-1; D is undetermined. Trimming took off 5 bases at V and 5 bases at J, with 6 bases between the two ends. This CDR3 spans 10 amino acids. The germline V gene has CDR1 GTSNPN and CDR2 SVGIG (reference sequence). The CDR3 nucleotides read TGTGCCTGGGGAGGAACTGAAGCTTTCTTT. This codes for CAWGGTEAFF.

V is TRBV9 and J is TRBJ1-4; unclear D gene. The germline CDR1 and CDR2 sequences are SGDLS and YYNGEE. The CDR3 totals 16 residues. Trimming took 0 bases from V and 3 from J, leaving 12 bases between them. The CDR3 protein is CASSVEGGRPNEKLFF. The CDR3 DNA is TGTGCCAGCAGCGTAGAGGGCGGCAGGCCTAATGAAAAACTGTTTTTT.

The gene calls are TRBV6-1 and TRBJ2-1; tentative D call: TRBD1 (6 bases). Germline V gene lookup returns CDR1 MNHNS and CDR2 SASEGT. Trimming left V 4 bases short and J 2 bases short, with 15 bases between. The CDR3 spans 16 residues. CDR3 residues: CASSVSRGPAYNEQFF. The CDR3 DNA follows: TGTGCCAGCAGTGTATCCAGGGGTCCTGCCTACAATGAGCAGTTCTTC.

In this sample, this clone turned up once. This rearrangement joins TRBV5-1 to TRBJ1-5, with D hard to call. CDR1 is SGHRS, CDR2 YFSETQ, per germline. Trimming cost V 0 bases and J 5 bases, with 12 bases left between them. The CDR3 has 15 residues. The DNA of the CDR3 is TGCGCCAGCAGCTTGGACGGGAGCTGGGATCAGCCCCAGCATTTT. Its protein is CASSLDGSWDQPQHF.

This clone has just a few counts. V and J are TRBV30 and TRBJ1-6; D is ambiguous. The germline V gene encodes CDR1 GTSNPN and CDR2 SVGIG (reference sequence). The V end was cut by 0 bases, the J end by 6 bases, with 18 bases between. This CDR3 has 17 residues. The CDR3 coding sequence is TGTGCCTGGAGTGTATTGACGGTGGGGATCGGTAATTCACCCCTCCACTTT. Protein: CAWSVLTVGIGNSPLHF.

V gene TRBV7-9 combines with J gene TRBJ1-2; no clear D gene. V was cut by 1 base and J by 5 bases, with 11 bases left in between. The CDR3 is made up of 14 amino acids. Germline V gene lookup returns CDR1 SEHNR and CDR2 FQNEAQ (reference sequence). CDR3 sequence (DNA): TGTGCCAGCAGCTTAGGAGGTTTGCCTTATGGCTACACCTTC. Protein product: CASSLGGLPYGYTF. Looking up the rest from reference TRBV7-9 and TRBJ1-2 gives the full variable domain: DTGVSQNPRHKITKRGQNVTFRCDPISEHNRLYWYRQTLGQGPEFLTYFQNEAQLEKSRLLSDRFSAERPKGSFSTLEIQRTEQGDSAMYLCASSLGGLPYGYTFGSGTRLTVV.

A word on this clone: One end of the junction does not line up with germline, which may come from a read error. This rearrangement joins TRBV5-4 to TRBJ1-1, with 7 bases identical to TRBD1. CDR1 is SGHNT, CDR2 YYREEE, per germline (reference sequence). The CDR3 length is 15 residues. DNA for the CDR3: TGTGCCAGCAGCCCCCAGGGGGTTGGGAACACTGAACCTTTCTTT. This sequence encodes CASSPQGVGNTEPFF.

V is TRBV9 and J is TRBJ2-7, with D possibly being TRBD2 (6 bases). V was cut by 0 bases and J by 3 bases, with 10 bases left in between. Germline values: CDR1 SGDLS, CDR2 YYNGEE. The CDR3 runs to 14 residues. The CDR3 nucleotides are TGTGCCAGCAGCGTAGGGAGGGACCACTACGAGCAGTACTTC. It codes for CASSVGRDHYEQYF.

The CDR3 protein is CASSGRGYTGELFF. In nucleotides, the CDR3 is TGTGCCAGCAGTGGCCGGGGATACACCGGGGAGCTGTTTTTT. The chain joins TRBV28 to TRBJ2-2, with D tentatively TRBD2 (5 bases). CDR1 is MDHEN and CDR2 is SYDVKM in the germline V gene. V lost 5 bases to trimming and J lost 3 bases, with 10 bases between them. The CDR3 loop spans 14 amino acids.

V is TRBV5-4 and J is TRBJ1-1; D remains unclear. Looked up from germline, CDR1 is SGHNT and CDR2 is YYREEE (reference sequence). CDR3 size: 12 residues. V dropped 3 bases and J dropped 4 bases, with 7 bases sitting between them. The CDR3 reads CASSSRPTEAFF. CDR3 bases: TGTGCCAGCAGCTCGAGACCCACTGAAGCTTTCTTT.